This T cell receptor beta chain stems from a study of cytomegalovirus exposure and HLA in healthy donors. Study-level points and caveats: Several V segments, TRBV6-2 and TRBV6-3 among them, could not be told apart and were dropped. Despite most TCR sequences being rare, some public TCRs occurred in many donors. Earlier analysis found most TCR beta V segments productive about 90% or about 30% of the time. V- and J-gene trimming of TCR beta was linked (in a later analysis) to a missense DCLRE1C variant.

J lost 5 bases, V lost 5 bases, and 7 bases had no gene match. Germline CDR1 is SGHRS and CDR2 is YFSETQ. The CDR3 runs 14 residues. Concerning this clone itself: Its target is unknown.

The PCR ran on 60 Vbeta and 13 Jbeta primers. The protocol was immunoSEQ multiplex PCR, while the TCRdb copy is restricted to in-frame clones and leaves out a portion. The sample consists of approximately 22,000 clones, around 82% of them appearing once. The chain is built from TRBV5-1 and TRBJ2-3; 8 positions agree with TRBD2. Source material: PBMCs. This clonotype originated in a man between 60 and 75 years old in good health and CMV-seronegative. The CDR3 protein is CASSTGGPQDTQYF. For the CDR3, the DNA is TGCGCCAGCAGTACGGGGGGGCCCCAAGATACGCAGTATTTT.